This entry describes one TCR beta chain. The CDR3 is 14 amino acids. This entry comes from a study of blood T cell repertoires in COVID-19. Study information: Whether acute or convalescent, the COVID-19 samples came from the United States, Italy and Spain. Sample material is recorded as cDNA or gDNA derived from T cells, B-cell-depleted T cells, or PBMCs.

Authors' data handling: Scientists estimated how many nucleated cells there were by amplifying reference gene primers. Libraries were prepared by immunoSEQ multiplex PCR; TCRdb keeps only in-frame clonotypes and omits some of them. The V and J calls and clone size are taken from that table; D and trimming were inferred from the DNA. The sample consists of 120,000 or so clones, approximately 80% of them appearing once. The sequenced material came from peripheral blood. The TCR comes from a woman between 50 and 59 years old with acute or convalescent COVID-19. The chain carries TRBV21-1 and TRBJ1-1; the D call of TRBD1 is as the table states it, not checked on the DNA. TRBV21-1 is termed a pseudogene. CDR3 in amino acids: CASSRVHQEPEAFF. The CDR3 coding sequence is TGTGCCAGCAGCAGAGTCCATCAGGAACCTGAAGCTTTCTTT.